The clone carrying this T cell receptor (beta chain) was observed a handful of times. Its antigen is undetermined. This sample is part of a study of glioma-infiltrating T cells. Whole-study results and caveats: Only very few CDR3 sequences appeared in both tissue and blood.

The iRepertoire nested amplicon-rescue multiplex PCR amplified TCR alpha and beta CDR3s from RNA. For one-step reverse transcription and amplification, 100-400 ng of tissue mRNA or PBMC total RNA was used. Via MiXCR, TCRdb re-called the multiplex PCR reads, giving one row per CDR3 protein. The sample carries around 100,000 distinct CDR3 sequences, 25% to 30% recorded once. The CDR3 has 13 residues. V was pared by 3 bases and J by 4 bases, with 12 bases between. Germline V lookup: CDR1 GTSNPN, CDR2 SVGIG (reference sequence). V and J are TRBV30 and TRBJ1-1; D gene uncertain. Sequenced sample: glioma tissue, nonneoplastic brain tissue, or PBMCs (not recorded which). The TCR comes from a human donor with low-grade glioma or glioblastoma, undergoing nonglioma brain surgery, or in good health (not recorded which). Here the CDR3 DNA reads TGTGCCTGGAGGTTTGGAGGGAGCACTGAAGCTTTCTTT. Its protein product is CAWRFGGSTEAFF. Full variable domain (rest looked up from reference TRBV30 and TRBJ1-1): SQTIHQWPATLVQPVGSPLSLECTVEGTSNPNLYWYRQAAGRGLQLLFYSVGIGQISSEVPQNLSASRPQDRQFILSSKKLLLSDSGFYLCAWRFGGSTEAFFGQGTRLTVV.